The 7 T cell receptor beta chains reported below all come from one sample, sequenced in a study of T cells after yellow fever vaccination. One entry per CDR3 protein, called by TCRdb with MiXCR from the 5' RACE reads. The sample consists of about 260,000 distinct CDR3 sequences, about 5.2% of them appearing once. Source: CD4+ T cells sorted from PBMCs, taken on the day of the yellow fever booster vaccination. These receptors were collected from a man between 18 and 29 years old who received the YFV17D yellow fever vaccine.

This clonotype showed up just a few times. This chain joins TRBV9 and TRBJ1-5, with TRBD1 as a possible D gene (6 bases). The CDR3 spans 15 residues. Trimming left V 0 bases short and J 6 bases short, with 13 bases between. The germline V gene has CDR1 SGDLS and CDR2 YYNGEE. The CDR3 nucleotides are TGTGCCAGCAGCGTAGATGCCAGGGGCTTTCAGCCCCAGCATTTT. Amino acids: CASSVDARGFQPQHF.

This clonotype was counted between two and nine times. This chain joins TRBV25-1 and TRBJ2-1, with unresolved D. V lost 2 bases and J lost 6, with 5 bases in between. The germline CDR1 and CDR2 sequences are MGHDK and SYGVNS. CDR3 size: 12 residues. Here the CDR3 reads CASSEISNEQFF. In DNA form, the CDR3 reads TGTGCCAGCAGTGAAATCAGCAATGAGCAGTTCTTC.

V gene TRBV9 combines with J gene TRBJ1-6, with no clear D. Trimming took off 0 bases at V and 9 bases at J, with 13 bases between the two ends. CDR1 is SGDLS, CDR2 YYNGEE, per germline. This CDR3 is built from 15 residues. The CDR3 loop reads CASSVGVAPSSPLHF. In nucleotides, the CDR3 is TGTGCCAGCAGCGTAGGGGTAGCGCCCTCTTCACCCCTCCACTTT.

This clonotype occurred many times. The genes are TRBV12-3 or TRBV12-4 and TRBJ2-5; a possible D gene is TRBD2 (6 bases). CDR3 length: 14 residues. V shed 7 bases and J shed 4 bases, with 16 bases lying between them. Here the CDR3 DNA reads TGTGCCAGCACCCCTTTGGGACTTTCAGAGACCCAGTACTTC. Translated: CASTPLGLSETQYF.

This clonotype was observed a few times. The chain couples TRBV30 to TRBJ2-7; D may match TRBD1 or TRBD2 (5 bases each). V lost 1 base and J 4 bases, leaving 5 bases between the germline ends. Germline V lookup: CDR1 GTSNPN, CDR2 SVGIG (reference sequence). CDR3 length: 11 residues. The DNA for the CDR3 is TGTGCCTGGAGTGGGGGGTACGAGCAGTACTTC. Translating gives CAWSGGYEQYF.

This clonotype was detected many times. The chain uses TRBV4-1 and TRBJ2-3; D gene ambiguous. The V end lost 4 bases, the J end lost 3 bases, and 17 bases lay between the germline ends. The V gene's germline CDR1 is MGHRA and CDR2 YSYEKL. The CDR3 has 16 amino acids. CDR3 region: CASSPRVGFQTDTQYF. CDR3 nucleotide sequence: TGCGCCAGCAGCCCGCGAGTGGGTTTTCAGACAGATACGCAGTATTTT.

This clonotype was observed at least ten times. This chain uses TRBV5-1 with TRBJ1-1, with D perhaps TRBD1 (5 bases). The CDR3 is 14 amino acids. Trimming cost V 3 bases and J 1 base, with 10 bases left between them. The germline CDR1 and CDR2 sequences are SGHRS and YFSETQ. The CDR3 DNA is TGCGCCAGCAGCTCCTCGACAGCGAACACTGAAGCTTTCTTT. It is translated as CASSSSTANTEAFF.